The 26 T cell receptor beta chains presented below share a single source sample, sequenced in a study of blood T cell repertoires in COVID-19. The protocol was immunoSEQ multiplex PCR, while the TCRdb copy is restricted to in-frame clones and leaves out a portion. The data show 110,000 to 150,000 clones, just over 85% seen once. The sequenced material came from PBMCs or T cells enriched from blood (not recorded which). The receptor source for this set is a man aged 50 to 59 who had recovered from COVID-19.

The J gene is TRBJ2-2, the V gene TRBV6-4, with D perhaps TRBD1 (6 bases). The germline gives CDR1 MRHNA, CDR2 SNTAGT. The CDR3 spans 15 residues. V lost 6 bases, J lost 1 base, and 12 bases lay in between. CDR3 loop: CASRGTQGNTGELFF. The CDR3 coding sequence is TGTGCCAGCAGAGGGACACAGGGGAACACCGGGGAGCTGTTTTTT.

The rearrangement links TRBV10-3 to TRBJ2-3, with a tentative D call TRBD1 (6 bases). The germline V and J ends were trimmed by 6 bases and 0 bases, with 10 bases remaining between them. The CDR3 spans 14 residues. The germline V gene encodes CDR1 ENHRY and CDR2 SYGVKD. CDR3 bases: TGTGCCATCAGGGGACAAGCTAGCACAGATACGCAGTATTTT. Translation: CAIRGQASTDTQYF.

This sequence joins TRBV7-8 and TRBJ1-5, with 9 bases aligning to TRBD1. Germline V gene sequence: CDR1 SGHVS, CDR2 FQNEAQ. V trimming: 0 bases; J trimming: 1 base; junction bases outside the gene matches: 7. The CDR3 sequence is 18 residues long. CDR3 sequence: CASSLAGQGVGSNQPQHF. The CDR3 region has the DNA TGTGCCAGCAGCTTAGCGGGACAGGGTGTCGGAAGCAATCAGCCCCAGCATTTT.

This chain connects TRBV18 to TRBJ2-3; 7 bases match TRBD1. The germline V gene has CDR1 KGHSH and CDR2 LQKENI. The V segment lost 3 bases and the J segment 3 bases; nucleotides outside the gene matches: 12. This CDR3 is 17 amino acids long. The CDR3 sequence: CASSPDEGAWGTDTQYF. The CDR3 nucleotides are TGTGCCAGCTCACCTGACGAGGGGGCGTGGGGTACAGATACGCAGTATTTT.

This clone was found a few times. The genes are TRBV5-1 and TRBJ2-5; TRBD1 is a possible D gene (5 bases). Germline lookup yields CDR1 SGHRS and CDR2 YFSETQ. This CDR3 has 14 amino acids. V was cut by 0 bases and J by 3 bases, with 9 bases left in between. CDR3 coding DNA: TGCGCCAGCAGCTTGGGAAACAGGAAAGAGACCCAGTACTTC. It is translated as CASSLGNRKETQYF.

The J gene is TRBJ1-4, the V gene TRBV28, with D unresolved. V was trimmed by 7 bases and J by 10 bases, leaving 19 bases between them. The CDR3 is made up of 14 amino acids. The V gene's germline CDR1 is MDHEN and CDR2 SYDVKM. The CDR3 DNA sequence: TGTGCCAGCAACAAAGAACGTTTACGGGGAAAACTGTTTTTT. Protein: CASNKERLRGKLFF.

This CDR3 is CASSFGDRENSPLHF. The CDR3 nucleotides are TGTGCCAGCAGCTTTGGAGACAGGGAGAATTCACCCCTCCACTTT. The chain joins TRBV5-8 to TRBJ1-6, with TRBD1 matching 7 bases. The CDR3 is 15 residues long. The J segment lost 7 bases and the V segment lost 2 bases, leaving 6 bases of the junction unmatched. CDR1 and CDR2 (germline): SGHTS, YDEGEE.

Concerning this clone itself: One end of the junction fails to match germline, which may point to a read error. The chain uses TRBV7-7 and TRBJ2-2; unclear D gene. Germline V lookup: CDR1 SSHAT, CDR2 FNYEAQ (reference sequence). The CDR3 sequence is 13 residues long. CDR3 coding DNA: TGTGCTAGCAGCCAATCAGGAACCGGGGAGCTGTTTTTT. This encodes CASSQSGTGELFF.

The V and J genes are TRBV2 and TRBJ2-7; possible D gene TRBD2, 6 bases. V dropped 8 bases and J dropped 0 bases, with 8 bases sitting between them. CDR3 length: 12 amino acids. From germline, CDR1 is SNHLY and CDR2 FYNNEI. CDR3 in amino acids: CASGGSSYEQYV. CDR3 sequence (DNA): TGTGCCAGCGGGGGGAGCTCCTACGAGCAGTACGTC.

This clone was detected once. In the same sample, other DNA sequences code for this CDR3. The chain employs TRBV3-1 (or the pseudogene TRBV3-2) and TRBJ2-5; perhaps TRBD1 as D (5 bases). The CDR3 sequence is 14 residues long. Between the trimmed V and J ends, which lost 3 bases and 1 base, there was a span of 9 bases. Per the germline V gene, CDR1 is LGHDT and CDR2 is YNNKEL (reference sequence). The CDR3 DNA reads TGTGCCAGCAGCCAGGCCCAGGGCCAAGAGACCCAGTACTTC. Protein: CASSQAQGQETQYF.

This chain links TRBV7-9 with TRBJ2-5; TRBD2 matches at 8 bases. This CDR3 spans 16 amino acids. Germline CDR1 SEHNR, CDR2 FQNEAQ (reference sequence). With V trimmed by 5 bases and J by 3 bases, 11 bases remained unmatched. CDR3 in DNA: TGTGCCAGCAGCCCCGGGAGGGGGGCAGAGAAAGAGACCCAGTACTTC. Residues: CASSPGRGAEKETQYF. Filled out from reference TRBV7-9 and TRBJ2-5, the complete variable domain reads DTGVSQNPRHKITKRGQNVTFRCDPISEHNRLYWYRQTLGQGPEFLTYFQNEAQLEKSRLLSDRFSAERPKGSFSTLEIQRTEQGDSAMYLCASSPGRGAEKETQYFGPGTRLLVL.

This clone has more than one count but fewer than ten. The rearrangement uses TRBV18 and TRBJ2-7; 8 bases agree with TRBD1. CDR1 KGHSH and CDR2 LQKENI come from the germline V gene. This CDR3 spans 15 amino acids. Trimming removed 3 bases from V and 0 bases from J; junction bases left unmatched: 4. Here the CDR3 reads CASSPDRASSYEQYV. The DNA of the CDR3 is TGTGCCAGCTCACCGGACAGGGCTAGCTCCTACGAGCAGTACGTC.

The V and J genes are TRBV19 and TRBJ1-3, with 8 bases that match TRBD1. Trimming took 4 bases from V and 2 from J; bases not matched to a gene: 1. Germline V gene lookup returns CDR1 LNHDA and CDR2 SQIVND (reference sequence). The CDR3 length is 14 residues. DNA for the CDR3: TGTGCCAGTAGTAGGACAGGGCCTGGAAACACCATATATTTT. It yields the protein CASSRTGPGNTIYF.

This chain links TRBV28 with TRBJ1-5, with TRBD1 as a possible D gene (6 bases). V was cut by 3 bases and J by 5 bases, with 11 bases left in between. Germline V CDR1 and CDR2: MDHEN, SYDVKM. The CDR3 spans 14 residues. CDR3 coding DNA: TGTGCCAGCAGTTTTTTGGACAGTTATCAGCCCCAGCATTTT. Its protein product is CASSFLDSYQPQHF.

The chain couples TRBV7-9 to TRBJ2-3, with 9 bases aligning to TRBD2. J lost 4 bases, V lost 3 bases, and 8 bases had no gene match. CDR1 and CDR2 (germline): SEHNR, FQNEAQ (reference sequence). The CDR3 loop spans 16 amino acids. The CDR3 region has the DNA TGTGCCAGCAGCTTGCGCGCGCGGGGGGGCCCAGATACGCAGTATTTT. Translation gives CASSLRARGGPDTQYF.

This clone was picked up one time. V gene TRBV15 combines with J gene TRBJ1-2, with 8 bases lining up with TRBD1. Germline assignment: CDR1 LNHNV and CDR2 YYDKDF (reference sequence). J gave up 4 bases and V 1 base, and 5 bases lay outside the gene matches. This CDR3 region has 15 residues. The CDR3 spells CATSRGTGTSYGYTF. The CDR3 bases are TGTGCCACCAGCAGAGGGACAGGGACTTCCTATGGCTACACCTTC.

The chain couples TRBV21-1 to TRBJ1-4; no DNA check was done on the table's D call, TRBD1. TRBV21-1 is reported as a pseudogene. This CDR3 is 15 amino acids long. The CDR3 DNA reads as TGTGCCAGCAGCAAAGGTCAGGGTCTTAATGAAAAACTGTTTTTT. Residues: CASSKGQGLNEKLFF.

The V gene is TRBV3-1 (or the pseudogene TRBV3-2), the J gene TRBJ2-7; 9 bases match TRBD2. The CDR3 consists of 16 residues. Germline CDR1 is LGHDT and CDR2 is YNNKEL (reference sequence). After removal of 4 bases from V and 5 bases from J, the junction contained 12 bases not matched to a gene. This chain's CDR3 is CASSLRSQRGEDEQYV. Here the CDR3 DNA reads TGTGCCAGCAGCCTTAGAAGCCAGCGGGGGGAGGACGAGCAGTACGTC.

J is TRBJ1-2 and V is TRBV28, with TRBD1 as a possible D gene (6 bases). The CDR3 covers 16 residues. With 5 bases removed from V and 0 bases from J, the gap between germline ends came to 16 bases. The germline V gene has CDR1 MDHEN and CDR2 SYDVKM. In nucleotides, the CDR3 is TGTGCCAGCAGTGCCCCAGGGGAGGGGGCTAACTATGGCTACACCTTC. Translating it yields CASSAPGEGANYGYTF.

This chain joins TRBV27 and TRBJ2-1; 9 positions match TRBD2. CDR3 length: 18 residues. Looked up from germline, CDR1 is MNHEY and CDR2 is SMNVEV (reference sequence). Trimming removed 1 base from V and 8 bases from J; junction bases left unmatched: 15. The CDR3 sequence: CASSLLVWAGGLTDEQFF. CDR3 in DNA: TGTGCCAGCAGTTTATTAGTTTGGGCGGGAGGGCTCACCGATGAGCAGTTCTTC.

The chain joins TRBV4-3 to TRBJ1-2; no clear D. The CDR3 extends over 15 amino acids. Germline values: CDR1 LGHNA, CDR2 YSLEER. Trimming stripped 0 bases from V and 4 bases from J, with 12 bases between. The CDR3, as DNA: TGCGCCAGCAGCCAAGACAGACACAGATTCTATGGCTACACCTTC. Translated, it gives CASSQDRHRFYGYTF.

The CDR3 loop reads CASSTPPWGVKSYNEQFF. The CDR3 DNA reads TGTGCCAGCAGTACCCCACCGTGGGGGGTGAAGTCCTACAATGAGCAGTTCTTC. The chain recombines TRBV28 with TRBJ2-1; possibly TRBD2 for D (6 bases). V dropped 5 bases and J dropped 1 base, with 21 bases sitting between them. The CDR3 runs 18 residues. Germline CDR1 is MDHEN and CDR2 is SYDVKM.

The chain carries TRBV5-6 and TRBJ1-3, with TRBD1 matching 7 bases. This CDR3 has 15 residues. With V trimmed by 3 bases and J by 0 bases, 3 bases remained unmatched. Germline V gene data show CDR1 as SGHDT and CDR2 as YYEEEE. CDR3 in amino acids: CASSSGTASGNTIYF. The CDR3 nucleotides are TGTGCCAGCAGCTCCGGGACAGCCTCTGGAAACACCATATATTTT.

The chain has TRBV20-1 and TRBJ1-4; 9 bases map to TRBD1. The length of the CDR3 is 10 residues. Germline V gene lookup returns CDR1 DFQATT and CDR2 SNEGSKA (reference sequence). The trim removed 5 bases at V and 13 bases at J, leaving 2 bases unmatched. This chain's CDR3 is CSAQDRGLFF. The CDR3 region has the DNA TGCAGTGCTCAGGACAGGGGACTGTTTTTT.

The chain links TRBV29-1 to TRBJ2-1, with 7 bases that match TRBD1. Germline V gene lookup returns CDR1 SQVTM and CDR2 ANQGSEA. The CDR3 runs to 12 residues. The CDR3, as DNA: TGCTCTACAAGGGGGCCTGGTGGGGAGCAGTTCTTC. Its protein is CSTRGPGGEQFF.

The chain carries TRBV3-1 (or the pseudogene TRBV3-2) and TRBJ1-2; D might be TRBD1 (6 bases). The CDR3 length is 13 residues. Germline loops: CDR1 LGHDT, CDR2 YNNKEL (reference sequence). V gave up 2 bases and J gave up 11 bases, with 15 bases separating them. The CDR3 is CASSQRQAPGYTF. The CDR3 DNA reads as TGTGCCAGCAGCCAAAGACAGGCGCCCGGATACACCTTC.